A single sample is the source of the 8 T cell receptor beta chains below, sequenced in a study of blood T cell repertoires in COVID-19. Sequencing used immunoSEQ multiplex PCR; TCRdb keeps in-frame clones, though not all of them. The table shows fewer than 400,000 clones, with 85% occurring only once. The sequencing sample was made of PBMCs or T cells enriched from blood (not recorded which). All receptors come from a woman aged 25-40 years who had been exposed to COVID-19.

The chain carries TRBV30 and TRBJ1-5; D might be TRBD1 (5 bases). Per germline, CDR1 GTSNPN and CDR2 SVGIG (reference sequence). This CDR3 region has 15 residues. V lost 3 bases, J lost 0 bases, and 12 bases lay in between. CDR3 coding DNA: TGTGCCTGGAGCACCCAGGGTAATAGCAATCAGCCCCAGCATTTT. It encodes CAWSTQGNSNQPQHF.

The chain has TRBV19 and TRBJ2-1, with D possibly matching TRBD2 (6 bases). This CDR3 is 15 amino acids long. CDR1 is LNHDA, CDR2 SQIVND, per germline (reference sequence). V lost 2 bases, J lost 4 bases, and 12 bases lay in between. CDR3 region: CASSINGREYNEQFF. DNA of the CDR3: TGTGCCAGTAGTATAAACGGGCGGGAATACAATGAGCAGTTCTTC.

V usage is TRBV25-1 and J usage is TRBJ2-7, with 12 bases aligning to TRBD2. CDR1 is MGHDK, CDR2 SYGVNS, per germline. There are 15 residues in the CDR3. After removal of 2 bases from V and 10 bases from J, the junction contained 9 bases not matched to a gene. CDR3 region: CASSESLAGGSDQYF. CDR3 in DNA: TGTGCCAGCAGTGAAAGCCTAGCGGGGGGGTCGGACCAGTACTTC.

This clone was seen only a few times. The CDR3 DNA sequence: TGTGCCAGCAGCGGAAGGACACATACTGAAGCTTTCTTT. Translation: CASSGRTHTEAFF. The chain recombines TRBV5-5 with TRBJ1-1; tentatively, D is TRBD1 (5 bases). The CDR3 totals 13 residues. Germline CDR1 reads SGHKS; CDR2 reads YYEKEE (reference sequence). V was clipped by 4 bases and J by 5 bases, with 12 bases between them.

This clone came up a few times. The chain carries TRBV18 and TRBJ1-1; D is unclear. Germline values: CDR1 KGHSH, CDR2 LQKENI. V shed 4 bases and J shed 0 bases, with 12 bases lying between them. The length of the CDR3 is 15 residues. CDR3 nucleotide sequence: TGTGCCAGCTCACAGGCGGTCGGTGTGAACACTGAAGCTTTCTTT. It translates to CASSQAVGVNTEAFF.

In its sample, this clone was seen a few times. V and J are TRBV30 and TRBJ1-2; tentatively, D is TRBD1 (5 bases). CDR3 length: 12 residues. The germline V gene encodes CDR1 GTSNPN and CDR2 SVGIG (reference sequence). Trimming took 3 bases from V and 5 from J, leaving 10 bases between them. This chain's CDR3 is CAWRAGPYGYTF. The CDR3, as DNA: TGTGCCTGGAGAGCGGGGCCTTATGGCTACACCTTC.

This clone was seen just once. The rearrangement uses TRBV7-2 and TRBJ2-7; D is possibly TRBD1 (5 bases). With 6 bases removed from V and 3 bases from J, the gap between germline ends came to 12 bases. Per the germline V gene, CDR1 is SGHTA and CDR2 is FQGNSA. This CDR3 is 13 amino acids long. CDR3 residues: CASSLDTFYEQYF. CDR3 coding DNA: TGTGCCAGCAGTTTGGACACTTTCTACGAGCAGTACTTC. Based on the CDR3 plus reference TRBV7-2 and TRBJ2-7, the full variable domain is GAGVSQSPSNKVTEKGKDVELRCDPISGHTALYWYRQSLGQGLEFLIYFQGNSAPDKSGLPSDRFSAERTGGSVSTLTIQRTQQEDSAVYLCASSLDTFYEQYFGPGTRLTVT.

The chain combines TRBV10-3 with TRBJ2-3; 10 bases are shared with TRBD2. Germline CDR1 and CDR2: ENHRY and SYGVKD. The junction had 7 bases not matched to a gene; V was cut back by 3 bases and J by 4 bases. The CDR3 extends over 16 amino acids. CDR3 amino acids: CAISDLSLAGADTQYF. Here the CDR3 DNA reads TGTGCCATCAGTGATCTTAGCCTAGCGGGGGCAGATACGCAGTATTTT.